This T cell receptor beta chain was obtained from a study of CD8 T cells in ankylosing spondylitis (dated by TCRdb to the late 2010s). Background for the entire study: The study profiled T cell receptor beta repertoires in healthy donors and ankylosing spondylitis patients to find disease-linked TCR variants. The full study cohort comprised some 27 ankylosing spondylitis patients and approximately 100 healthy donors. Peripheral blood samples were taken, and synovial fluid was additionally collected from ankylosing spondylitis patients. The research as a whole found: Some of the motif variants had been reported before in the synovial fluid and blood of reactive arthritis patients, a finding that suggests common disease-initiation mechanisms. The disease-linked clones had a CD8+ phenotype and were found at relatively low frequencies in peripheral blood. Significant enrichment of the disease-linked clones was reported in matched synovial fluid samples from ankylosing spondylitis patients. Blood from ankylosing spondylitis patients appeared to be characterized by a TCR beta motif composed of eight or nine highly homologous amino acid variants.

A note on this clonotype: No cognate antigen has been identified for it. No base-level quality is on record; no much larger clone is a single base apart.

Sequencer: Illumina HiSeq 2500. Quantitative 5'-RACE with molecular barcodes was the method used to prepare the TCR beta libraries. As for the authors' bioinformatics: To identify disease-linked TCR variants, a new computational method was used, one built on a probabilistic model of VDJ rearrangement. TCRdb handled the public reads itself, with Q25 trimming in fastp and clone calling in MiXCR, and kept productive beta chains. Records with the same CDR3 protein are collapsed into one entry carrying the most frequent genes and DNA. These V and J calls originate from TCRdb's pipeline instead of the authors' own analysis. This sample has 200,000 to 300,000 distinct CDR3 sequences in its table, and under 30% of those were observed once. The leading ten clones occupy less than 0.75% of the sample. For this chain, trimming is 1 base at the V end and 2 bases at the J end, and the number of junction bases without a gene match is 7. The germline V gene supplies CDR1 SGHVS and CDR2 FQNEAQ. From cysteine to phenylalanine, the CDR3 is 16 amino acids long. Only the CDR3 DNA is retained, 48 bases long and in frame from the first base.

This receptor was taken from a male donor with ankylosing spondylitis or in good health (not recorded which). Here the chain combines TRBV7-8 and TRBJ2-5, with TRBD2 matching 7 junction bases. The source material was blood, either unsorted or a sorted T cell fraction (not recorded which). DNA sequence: TGTGCCAGCAGCTTAGATCAGCCGGGACTACAAGAGACCCAGTACTTC. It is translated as CASSLDQPGLQETQYF.